These 8 T cell receptor beta chains share one sample of origin, sequenced in a study of shared T cell receptors in the human thymus. This table comes from immunoSEQ multiplex PCR, and its TCRdb copy is limited to in-frame clones, with some not included. The sample has approximately 490,000 clones; approximately 78% are singletons. This sample also appeared in a second study, on human thymus T cells.

The sample taken for sequencing was thymocytes. These receptors were taken from a boy less than two years old with a congenital heart defect.

J is TRBJ2-5 and V is TRBV5-6; D is ambiguous. The CDR3 has 15 residues. The V gene's germline CDR1 is SGHDT and CDR2 YYEEEE. Trimming removed 0 bases from V and 5 bases from J, with 14 bases in between. CDR3 coding DNA: TGTGCCAGCAGCTTGGTTGGCGGCCCTGGGGAGACCCAGTACTTC. It yields the protein CASSLVGGPGETQYF.

V usage is TRBV29-1 and J usage is TRBJ2-5; 9 nucleotides align to TRBD1. The CDR3 covers 17 residues. The V and J ends lost 5 bases and 5 bases, in that order; junction bases with no gene match: 18. Germline V gene data show CDR1 as SQVTM and CDR2 as ANQGSEA. Here the CDR3 DNA reads TGCAGCGTTTTTGAAGGGGGGACAGGGACGGGGTTGGAGACCCAGTACTTC. It yields the protein CSVFEGGTGTGLETQYF. The entire variable domain, with the rest obtained from reference TRBV29-1 and TRBJ2-5, is as follows: SAVISQKPSRDICQRGTSLTIQCQVDSQVTMMFWYRQQPGQSLTLIATANQGSEATYESGFVIDKFPISRPNLTFSTLTVSNMSPEDSSIYLCSVFEGGTGTGLETQYFGPGTRLLVL.

The chain employs TRBV18 and TRBJ2-3; 11 bases agree with TRBD2. V lost 2 bases to trimming and J lost 1 base; unmatched junction nucleotides: 11. Looked up from germline, CDR1 is KGHSH and CDR2 is LQKENI. CDR3 length: 19 residues. The CDR3 is CASSPWLAGGKSRTDTQYF. The CDR3 DNA is TGTGCCAGCTCACCATGGCTAGCGGGAGGAAAATCTCGCACAGATACGCAGTATTTT.

The rearrangement links TRBV11-3 to TRBJ2-7; 8 positions match TRBD2. This CDR3 is 14 amino acids long. The V gene end was trimmed by 5 bases and the J gene end by 5 bases; junction bases not matched to a gene: 8. CDR1 SGHNT and CDR2 YENEEA come from the germline V gene. CDR3 residues: CASSPRLAIDEQYF. CDR3 nucleotide sequence: TGTGCCAGCAGCCCCCGACTAGCGATAGACGAGCAGTACTTC.

This sequence joins TRBV27 and TRBJ1-5; weak D call: TRBD1 (5 bases). Germline V gives CDR1 MNHEY, CDR2 SMNVEV (reference sequence). Trimming cost V 6 bases and J 0 bases, with 18 bases left between them. This CDR3 comprises 17 residues. The CDR3 here is CASSGPQGGCSNQPQHF. In DNA form, the CDR3 reads TGTGCCAGCAGCGGGCCCCAGGGAGGGTGTAGCAATCAGCCCCAGCATTTT.

Of note for this clone: One end of the junction varies from germline; a read error may be responsible. V gene TRBV7-7 combines with J gene TRBJ1-5, with TRBD1 identical over 7 bases. Per the germline V gene, CDR1 is SSHAT and CDR2 is FNYEAQ (reference sequence). The CDR3 runs 17 residues. CDR3 DNA: TGTGCTAGCAGCGGCTGGAAAACAGGGGTGGACAATCAGCCCCAGCATTTT. The encoded protein is CASSGWKTGVDNQPQHF.

This clone was observed a few times. The chain joins TRBV28 to TRBJ2-1; a possible D gene is TRBD2 (6 bases). Between the trimmed V and J ends, which lost 1 base and 5 bases, there was a span of 18 bases. The CDR3 loop spans 17 amino acids. Looked up from germline, CDR1 is MDHEN and CDR2 is SYDVKM. The CDR3 DNA follows: TGTGCCAGCAGTTTATACGGACTACCACTGTATCACAATGAGCAGTTCTTC. Protein product: CASSLYGLPLYHNEQFF. Supplemented by reference TRBV28 and TRBJ2-1, the full variable domain reads DVKVTQSSRYLVKRTGEKVFLECVQDMDHENMFWYRQDPGLGLRLIYFSYDVKMKEKGDIPEGYSVSREKKERFSLILESASTNQTSMYLCASSLYGLPLYHNEQFFGPGTRLTVL.

The rearrangement links TRBV7-9 to TRBJ2-3, with TRBD2 identical over 11 bases. V gave up 5 bases and J gave up 2 bases; unmatched junction bases: 6. The CDR3 has 16 amino acids. Germline assignment: CDR1 SEHNR and CDR2 FQNEAQ (reference sequence). CDR3 coding DNA: TGTGCCAGCAGCGAGGGACTAGCGGAATCCACAGATACGCAGTATTTT. Its translation is CASSEGLAESTDTQYF.